This entry lists 13 T cell receptor beta chains sequenced from one sample in a study of cytomegalovirus exposure and HLA in healthy donors. This PCR relied on a set of 60 Vbeta primers and 13 Jbeta primers. Assay: immunoSEQ multiplex PCR; the TCRdb copy retains only in-frame clones and omits some. This sample has some 110,000 clones, with about four fifths found just once. The sample comprised PBMCs. The receptors were sampled from a woman aged 55-70 years in good health and CMV-seropositive.

The CDR3 region is CASSLVRGLYYEQYF. The CDR3 region has the DNA TGTGCCAGCAGCTTGGTCAGGGGGCTATACTACGAGCAGTACTTC. The V and J genes are TRBV5-5 and TRBJ2-5; 8 positions match TRBD1. Gene TRBJ2-7 matches the end of the DNA better, so the J call may be wrong. Germline loops: CDR1 SGHKS, CDR2 YYEKEE (reference sequence). The CDR3 sequence is 15 residues long.

The V and J genes are TRBV5-6 and TRBJ1-4; no reliable D call. This CDR3 region has 13 residues. Trimming pared 0 bases from V and 6 bases from J, leaving 6 bases between. The V gene's germline CDR1 is SGHDT and CDR2 YYEEEE. The chain's CDR3 is CASSLVSYEKLFF. The CDR3 DNA reads TGTGCCAGCAGCTTGGTTTCGTATGAAAAACTGTTTTTT.

V gene TRBV21-1 combines with J gene TRBJ2-7; the tabulated D call, TRBD1, remains unverified against the DNA. TRBV21-1 is termed a pseudogene. This CDR3 has 15 amino acids. CDR3 in amino acids: CASSTGGQGGYEQYF. The CDR3 nucleotides are TGTGCCAGCAGCACTGGCGGACAGGGGGGCTACGAGCAGTACTTC.

The rearrangement uses TRBV6-5 and TRBJ1-6; 9 nucleotides match TRBD1. Per the germline V gene, CDR1 is MNHEY and CDR2 is SVGAGI. The V gene end was trimmed by 1 base and the J gene end by 10 bases; junction bases not matched to a gene: 5. The CDR3 loop spans 15 amino acids. CDR3 DNA: TGTGCCAGCAGTTACTTCGTGACAGGGGGATCACCCCTCCACTTT. It is translated as CASSYFVTGGSPLHF.

There are a few counts of this clone. The chain carries TRBV5-1 and TRBJ1-5; D not certain. This CDR3 is 13 amino acids long. Germline CDR1 SGHRS, CDR2 YFSETQ. V lost 4 bases and J lost 0, with 5 bases in between. The CDR3 DNA follows: TGCGCCAGCAGCCCGTATAGCAATCAGCCCCAGCATTTT. Amino acids: CASSPYSNQPQHF.

This clone was found once. The V call is TRBV15, the J call TRBJ1-5; D is unresolved. V lost 1 base and J 0 bases, leaving 7 bases between the germline ends. CDR1 LNHNV and CDR2 YYDKDF come from the germline V gene (reference sequence). The CDR3 extends over 15 amino acids. This CDR3 is CATSRGTYSNQPQHF. CDR3 DNA: TGTGCCACCAGCAGAGGTACATATAGCAATCAGCCCCAGCATTTT.

The V and J genes are TRBV15 and TRBJ2-2; 10 bases match TRBD2. The CDR3 totals 17 residues. V shed 5 bases and J 0 bases; nucleotides not matched to a gene: 6. Germline values: CDR1 LNHNV, CDR2 YYDKDF (reference sequence). The CDR3 protein is CATSGFGTSANTGELFF. DNA of the CDR3: TGTGCCACCAGCGGATTCGGGACTAGCGCGAACACCGGGGAGCTGTTTTTT. Using reference TRBV15 and TRBJ2-2 for the parts outside the CDR3, the full variable domain is DAMVIQNPRYQVTQFGKPVTLSCSQTLNHNVMYWYQQKSSQAPKLLFHYYDKDFNNEADTPDNFQSRRPNTSFCFLDIRSPGLGDTAMYLCATSGFGTSANTGELFFGEGSRLTVL.

V gene TRBV2 combines with J gene TRBJ2-3; 9 nucleotides agree with TRBD2. Germline trimming cut 8 bases from V and 6 bases from J; bases unmatched to any gene: 12. In germline, CDR1 is SNHLY, CDR2 FYNNEI. This CDR3 has 15 residues. CDR3 sequence: CASGGASRGGDTQYF. The CDR3 coding sequence is TGTGCCAGCGGGGGGGCCTCGCGGGGGGGTGATACGCAGTATTTT.

The genes are TRBV6-5 and TRBJ1-2; tentatively, D is TRBD1 (5 bases). This CDR3 has 14 amino acids. Germline loops: CDR1 MNHEY, CDR2 SVGAGI. Trimming removed 5 bases at V and 5 bases at J, with 15 bases between. For the CDR3, the DNA is TGTGCCAGCAGTCGAGAAGCAGGGAGGTATGGCTACACCTTC. This encodes CASSREAGRYGYTF.

This chain connects TRBV28 to TRBJ1-1, with D perhaps matching TRBD1 (5 bases). CDR1 and CDR2 (germline): MDHEN, SYDVKM. There are 14 residues in the CDR3. V lost 3 bases, J lost 0 bases, and 8 bases lay in between. The CDR3 DNA is TGTGCCAGCAGTTTGAAGGGGATGAACACTGAAGCTTTCTTT. Protein product: CASSLKGMNTEAFF.

The V and J genes are TRBV9 and TRBJ1-2; D is possibly TRBD1 (5 bases). The CDR3 contains 13 residues. Germline CDR1 is SGDLS and CDR2 is YYNGEE. V was shortened by 3 bases and J by 8 bases, with 14 bases between the two germline ends. Here the CDR3 DNA reads TGTGCCAGCAGCGGTCCGCGCCCAGGGGGCTACACCTTC. Its protein product is CASSGPRPGGYTF. Based on the CDR3 plus reference TRBV9 and TRBJ1-2, the full variable domain is DSGVTQTPKHLITATGQRVTLRCSPRSGDLSVYWYQQSLDQGLQFLIQYYNGEERAKGNILERFSAQQFPDLHSELNLSSLELGDSALYFCASSGPRPGGYTFGSGTRLTVV.

To note about this clone: Germline is not matched at one junction end, which may reflect a read error. Other nucleotide sequences in the sample specify the same CDR3. The chain links TRBV19 to TRBJ1-1; D unresolved. The CDR3 extends over 14 amino acids. Germline CDR1 LNHDA, CDR2 SQIVND (reference sequence). The CDR3 loop is CASSIGAGDTEAFF. The CDR3 DNA is TGTGCCAGCAGTATAGGCGCGGGCGACACTGAAGCTTTCTTT.

The sample holds a few counts of this clone. The chain has TRBV21-1 and TRBJ2-5; TRBD1 reflects the table's D call only, with no check against the DNA. TRBV21-1 is designated a pseudogene. The CDR3 has 18 residues. The chain's CDR3 is CASSKAPDTTGSKETQYF. CDR3 nucleotide sequence: TGTGCCAGCAGCAAAGCCCCGGACACGACAGGATCTAAAGAGACCCAGTACTTC.